The 9 T cell receptor beta chains below come from one sample, sequenced in a study of cytomegalovirus exposure and HLA in healthy donors. Amplification used 60 Vbeta primers and 13 Jbeta primers. The method was immunoSEQ multiplex PCR; TCRdb's version includes in-frame clones alone and lacks a portion of them. Counted here are 130,000 or so clones, 78% occurring once; the ten biggest clones make up roughly 1.5%. Sequenced: PBMCs. All receptors derive from a female donor in good health and CMV-seronegative.

In its sample, this clone was seen a few times. The chain recombines TRBV7-3 with TRBJ2-7, with D perhaps TRBD1 (6 bases). Germline-derived CDR1 and CDR2 are SGHTA and FQGTGA. V dropped 1 base and J dropped 3 bases, with 10 bases sitting between them. The CDR3 is 14 amino acids. This CDR3 reads CASSLRGQGYEQYF. The CDR3 coding sequence is TGTGCCAGCAGCTTAAGGGGGCAGGGCTACGAGCAGTACTTC.

J is TRBJ1-2 and V is TRBV23-1, with D perhaps TRBD1 (6 bases). TRBV23-1 is an open reading frame whose function is uncertain. With 2 bases removed from V and 7 bases from J, the gap between germline ends came to 20 bases. The CDR3 is made up of 16 amino acids. CDR3 in amino acids: CASSQPIAQGPGGYTF. CDR3 DNA sequence: TGCGCCAGCAGTCAACCAATTGCACAGGGCCCGGGTGGCTACACCTTC.

This rearrangement joins TRBV7-2 to TRBJ2-7; 8 positions agree with TRBD1. The V gene's germline CDR1 is SGHTA and CDR2 FQGNSA. V lost 0 bases and J lost 5; bases outside the gene matches: 9. CDR3 length equals 16 residues. The CDR3 loop reads CASSLATPGGRDEQYF. CDR3 coding DNA: TGTGCCAGCAGCTTAGCGACGCCAGGGGGCCGCGACGAGCAGTACTTC.

J is TRBJ1-1 and V is TRBV28, with TRBD1 as a possible D gene (6 bases). Deletions cut 6 bases from V and 6 bases from J, with 14 bases between. This CDR3 comprises 13 residues. CDR1 and CDR2 (germline): MDHEN, SYDVKM. The CDR3 DNA sequence: TGTGCCAGCAGATATACAGGGATCGCTGAAGCTTTCTTT. This gives the protein CASRYTGIAEAFF.

The chain has TRBV30 and TRBJ2-7; TRBD2 matches at 11 bases. Germline V CDR1 and CDR2: GTSNPN, SVGIG (reference sequence). This CDR3 is 16 amino acids long. J gave up 1 base and V 2 bases, and 7 bases lay outside the gene matches. CDR3 nucleotide sequence: TGTGCCTGGAGTCCCCTAGCGGGGGGCCTATCCTACGAGCAGTACTTC. Translated, it gives CAWSPLAGGLSYEQYF.

CDR3 in amino acids: CASSQGQDGNTIYF. In nucleotides, the CDR3 is TGTGCCAGCAGCCAGGGACAGGATGGAAACACCATATATTTT. The V gene is TRBV5-6, the J gene TRBJ1-3, with 8 positions matching TRBD1. The CDR3 contains 14 residues. The ends lost 4 bases at V and 3 bases at J; junction bases unmatched: 3. CDR1 and CDR2 from the germline V gene are SGHDT and YYEEEE.

This clone came up once. The chain is built from TRBV29-1 and TRBJ2-5; TRBD2 matches at 12 bases. The CDR3 runs to 15 residues. V trimming: 6 bases; J trimming: 2 bases; junction bases outside the gene matches: 7. Germline CDR1 is SQVTM and CDR2 is ANQGSEA. CDR3 bases: TGCAGCGTCAGGACTAGCGGGGCCATACAAGAGACCCAGTACTTC. It is translated as CSVRTSGAIQETQYF.

This clone turned up a few times. The chain is built from TRBV14 and TRBJ2-2, with D hard to call. The CDR3 runs to 13 residues. V was pared by 4 bases and J by 7 bases, with 10 bases between. The V gene's germline CDR1 is SGHDN and CDR2 FVKESK. The CDR3 coding sequence is TGTGCCAGCAGCCCCTTAGAGAACGGGGAGCTGTTTTTT. Translating it yields CASSPLENGELFF.

The V and J genes are TRBV4-3 and TRBJ2-2; 8 nucleotides line up with TRBD2. Trimming cost V 0 bases and J 3 bases; bases outside gene matches: 6. Per the germline V gene, CDR1 is LGHNA and CDR2 is YSLEER. The CDR3 loop spans 17 amino acids. The CDR3 bases are TGCGCCAGCAGCCAAGACCCCCCGGGGGGGGACACCGGGGAGCTGTTTTTT. Its protein product is CASSQDPPGGDTGELFF.